This TCR beta chain was captured by sequencing in a study of T cells expressing NK-cell markers. TCRdb reworked the 5' RACE reads into one entry per CDR3 protein, no DNA. Recorded for this sample: 150,000 or so distinct CDR3 sequences. Germline CDR1 and CDR2: LGHNT and FRNRAP. This CDR3 contains 13 residues. The sequence was collected from a woman between 50 and 59 years old in good health. Source material: blood T cells: a sorted CD56 or NKG2C T cell subset, CD4+ or CD8+ T cells, or bulk PBMC T cells (not recorded which). The J gene is TRBJ2-1, the V gene TRBV12-5; TCRdb proposes TRBD1, but this gene call is untestable without DNA. The CDR3 reads CASGPWKGNEQFF. Looking up the rest from reference TRBV12-5 and TRBJ2-1 gives the full variable domain: DARVTQTPRHKVTEMGQEVTMRCQPILGHNTVFWYRQTMMQGLELLAYFRNRAPLDDSGMPKDRFSAEMPDATLATLKIQPSEPRDSAVYFCASGPWKGNEQFFGPGTRLTVL.